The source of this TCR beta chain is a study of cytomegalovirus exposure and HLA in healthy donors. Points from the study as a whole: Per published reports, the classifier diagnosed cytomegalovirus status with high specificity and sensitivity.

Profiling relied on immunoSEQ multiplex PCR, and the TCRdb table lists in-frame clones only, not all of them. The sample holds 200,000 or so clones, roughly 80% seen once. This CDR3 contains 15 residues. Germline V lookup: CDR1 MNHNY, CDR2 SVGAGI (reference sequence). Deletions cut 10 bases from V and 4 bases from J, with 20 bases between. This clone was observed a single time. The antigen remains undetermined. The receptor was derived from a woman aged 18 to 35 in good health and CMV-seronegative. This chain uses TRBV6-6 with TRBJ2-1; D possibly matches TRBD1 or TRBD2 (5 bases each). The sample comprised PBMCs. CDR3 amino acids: CATTRDVEGYNEQFF. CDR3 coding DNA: TGTGCCACCACCCGGGACGTAGAGGGTTACAATGAGCAGTTCTTC.